Included here is one T cell receptor (beta chain) sequence, with context. These data are taken from a study of high-grade serous ovarian cancer treatment subgroups. Libraries were prepared by immunoSEQ multiplex PCR; TCRdb keeps only in-frame clonotypes and omits some of them. The sample consists of 10,000 or so clones, about 70% of them appearing once. Tumor samples were taken before definitive surgery or chemotherapy. Germline V gives CDR1 SNHLY, CDR2 FYNNEI. The CDR3 has 13 amino acids. The V end lost 5 bases, the J end lost 4 bases, and 9 bases lay between the germline ends. J is TRBJ1-5 and V is TRBV2; no definite D call. Specimen: tumor tissue. The source is a human donor with high-grade serous ovarian cancer. CDR3 protein: CASSQSLNQPQHF. The CDR3 nucleotides are TGTGCCAGCAGTCAGAGCTTGAATCAGCCCCAGCATTTT.